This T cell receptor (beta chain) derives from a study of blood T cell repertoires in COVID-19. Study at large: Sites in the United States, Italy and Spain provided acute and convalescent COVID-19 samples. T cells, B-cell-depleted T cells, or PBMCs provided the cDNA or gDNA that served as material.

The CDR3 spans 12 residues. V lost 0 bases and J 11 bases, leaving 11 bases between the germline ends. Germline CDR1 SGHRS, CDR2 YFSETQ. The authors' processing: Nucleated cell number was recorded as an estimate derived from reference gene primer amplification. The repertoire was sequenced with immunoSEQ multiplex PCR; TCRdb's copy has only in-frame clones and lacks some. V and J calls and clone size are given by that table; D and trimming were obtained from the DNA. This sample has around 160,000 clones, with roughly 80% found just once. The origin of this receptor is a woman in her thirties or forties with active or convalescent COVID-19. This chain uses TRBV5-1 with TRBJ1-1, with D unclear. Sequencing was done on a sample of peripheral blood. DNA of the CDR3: TGCGCCAGCAGCTTGGCCGACAATGAGGCTTTCTTT. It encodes CASSLADNEAFF.